Included here is one TCR beta chain sequence, with context. Its antigen remains unidentified. Base qualities are missing; no much larger clone stands one base away. This sample was taken from a study of blood T cells in healthy people across ages (dated by TCRdb to 2014 to 2015). Background on the whole study: In model experiments, template switching captured roughly one uniquely barcoded TCR beta cDNA molecule for every two T cells. The study measured age-related changes in TCR beta repertoire diversity using deep sequencing normalized with unique cDNA molecular identifiers. Donors were grouped into four age groups: young (average roughly 15 years), middle-aged (about 40), aged (about 59) and long-lived (just over 80). Using the same blood draw, the study looked at two additional independent replicas of 1 million unique cDNA reads for two donors, one aged 18 to 30 and the other aged 80 or older.

Library preparation used 5' RACE. Sequencing was carried out with an Illumina HiSeq 2500. A second PCR of about 6 to 11 cycles was run with a J-beta primer mix and a sample-barcoded 5' primer. A unique molecular identifier was introduced onto each TCR beta cDNA molecule by a template-switch 5' adaptor carrying 12 random nucleotides. At least 2.5 million CDR3-containing paired-end reads were obtained from each sample. First-strand cDNA was synthesized from all RNA with the Mint cDNA synthesis kit, primed by a TRBC-specific oligonucleotide. All cDNA was treated with uracil-DNA glycosylase and then went through a first 18-cycle PCR with the universal primers M1SS and BC2_uni_R. Concerning the study's data processing: Normalization of each sample was performed by random selection of 1 million high-quality reads, each carrying a distinct molecular identifier. Reads with shared molecular identifiers were discarded instead of being binned into consensus sequences. MiTCR, set to a Q25 quality threshold and the strictest error-elimination algorithm, was used for CDR3 identification, clonotype clustering and error correction. A nonparametric unseen species model using Euler transformation provided a lower-bound estimate of total TCR beta diversity. TCRdb ran its own pipeline on the public reads, namely fastp trimming at Q25 and MiXCR clone calling, and kept in-frame beta chains. Each CDR3 protein appears once, grouped with its most common genes and DNA. TCRdb, rather than the study authors, made the V and J calls. The sample table records approximately 580,000 distinct CDR3 sequences; around 24% of these occur just once. 8.7% of the sample comes from the top ten.

According to the germline V gene (reference sequence), CDR1 reads DFQATT and CDR2 reads SNEGSKA. The CDR3, cysteine through phenylalanine, is 14 amino acids long. The sequence is cut down to CDR3 DNA, 42 bases in frame from base 1. Overall results and qualifications from the work: Estimates of total diversity based on one million sequenced T cells were considered lower bounds and underestimates. Observed TCR beta diversity per million T cells fell roughly linearly with age, and a significant reduction was already apparent by age about 43. The percentage of naive T cells measured by flow cytometry correlated strongly with observed TCR beta diversity. Compared with the aged group, the long-lived group had more naive CD4+ T cells, fewer expanded clones and increased TCR diversity, a pattern suggesting age selection. Bulk unsorted PBMC profiling prevented conclusive comparison of naive and antigen-experienced compartments. Because the CMV infection status of the donors was unknown, age-related changes in expanded clonotypes may potentially have been confounded.

The donors were roughly 39 Caucasian individuals from Russia, aged roughly 6 to 95 years, who were systemically healthy. Around 10 milliliters of peripheral blood were collected from each donor into EDTA-treated Vacutainer tubes. Ficoll-Paque density-gradient centrifugation was used to isolate PBMCs, with at least 6.5 million per sample. Total RNA was extracted from PBMCs with Trizol reagent, with at least 5.5 micrograms obtained per sample. For every donor, an aliquot of PBMCs went through flow cytometry to measure the percentages of naive CD45RAhigh/CD27high T cells. These sequences were also reported in another study, on T cells of mothers and their children. The second source states: Donors were nine systemically healthy Caucasian individuals: three mothers and their six children. cDNA synthesis consumed the entire amount of extracted RNA, loaded at roughly 1.5 ug RNA in each 15 ul reaction. In the second PCR, the M1S primer introduced both the sample barcodes and 2-4 random nucleotides. More than 8 million TCR beta CDR3 reads were obtained from each mother, and about 3 million reads were obtained from each child. Thymic selection similarly shapes TCR recombination output in related and unrelated pairs, with minor effect from inherited differences. Related mother-child pairs always showed normalized repertoire overlap that was slightly higher than in unrelated mother-child pairs, though the difference was never significant. Persistent microchimeric T cell clones were not detected, at a sensitivity of around 95 clones per million clonotypes. The study used deep NGS to compare TCR beta repertoires of mothers and children, seeking features distinguishing related mother-child pairs from unrelated individuals. The mean age was around 42 +/- 4 years for the mothers and approximately 11 +/- 4 years for the children. Libraries were sequenced on Illumina HiSeq 2000 with 100+100 nt paired-end reads after adapter ligation with NEBNext reagents. To avoid cross-contamination, the mother libraries and the child libraries were prepared a month apart and sequenced in separate runs. Each donor had between roughly 450,000 and 2,300,000 distinct TCR beta clonotypes identified. Naive TCR beta clonotypes were estimated from low-frequency clonotypes matched to each donor's FACS-determined naive share, without sorting.

Sequencing was done on a sample of blood. The V and J segments used are TRBV20-1 and TRBJ2-1; 9 central nucleotides agree with TRBD2. The DNA end favors TRBJ2-7, so the J call may be wrong. This TCR derives from a boy aged 10-17 years in good health. The CDR3 protein: CSARGGGRAREQYF. In nucleotides, the sequence is TGCAGTGCTAGAGGAGGCGGGAGGGCACGCGAGCAGTACTTC.